This entry concerns a single T cell receptor (beta chain). The antigen remains unidentified. Clones were sequenced by immunoSEQ multiplex PCR, and TCRdb holds only the in-frame ones, with some missing. The sample consists of just over 15,000 clones, roughly 60% of them appearing once. The CDR3 spans 13 residues. The V gene lost 1 base and the J gene lost 6 bases, with 10 bases spanning the gap. CDR1 MGHRA and CDR2 YSYEKL come from the germline V gene. The source of the sample is a study of OX40 agonist ivuxolimab in advanced cancers. Study-wide context: Patients receiving dose escalation had hepatocellular carcinoma, melanoma, renal cell or head and neck cancer. Age averaged 60 years (range roughly 23 to 85), and about 86% were male. General observations from the study: Partial responders at 0.1-3.0 mg/kg had among the lowest clonal expansion.

This TCR was recovered from an adult with an advanced solid tumor such as melanoma, head and neck, liver or kidney cancer. V usage is TRBV4-1 and J usage is TRBJ2-7; D possibly uses TRBD1 or TRBD2 (5 bases each). Sequencing was performed on CD4+ or CD8+ T cells sorted from blood, taken in a trial of the OX40 agonist ivuxolimab. The CDR3 DNA follows: TGCGCCAGCAGCCAAGTATATGGGGGCGAGCAGTACTTC. Amino acids: CASSQVYGGEQYF.